What follows is one T cell receptor (beta chain) and its context. The record originates from a study of blood T cells in healthy people across ages. It was with a sample-barcoded 5' primer and a J-beta primer mix that a second PCR of about 6 to 12 cycles was run. A template-switch adaptor with 12 random nucleotides tagged each cDNA molecule. TCRdb analysed the 5' RACE reads with MiXCR anew, one entry per CDR3 protein. Of nearly 800,000 distinct CDR3 sequences listed, 25% are singletons. CDR3 size: 17 residues. V lost 3 bases, J lost 3 bases, and 9 bases stayed unmatched. Germline assignment: CDR1 MDHEN and CDR2 SYDVKM. The study drew donors from healthy Caucasian individuals in Russia aged roughly 6 to 100. Total RNA, at least 5 micrograms per sample, was extracted from PBMCs. These data also formed part of another study, on T cells of mothers and their children. That paper states: The authors detected no persistent microchimeric T cell clones.

This clonotype was obtained from a boy younger than 18 in good health. V usage is TRBV28 and J usage is TRBJ2-2; 8 bases are shared with TRBD1. Sequencing input: blood. The CDR3 loop reads CASSFGPGQAYTGELFF. The CDR3 DNA reads TGTGCCAGCAGTTTCGGACCGGGACAGGCTTACACCGGGGAGCTGTTTTTT.